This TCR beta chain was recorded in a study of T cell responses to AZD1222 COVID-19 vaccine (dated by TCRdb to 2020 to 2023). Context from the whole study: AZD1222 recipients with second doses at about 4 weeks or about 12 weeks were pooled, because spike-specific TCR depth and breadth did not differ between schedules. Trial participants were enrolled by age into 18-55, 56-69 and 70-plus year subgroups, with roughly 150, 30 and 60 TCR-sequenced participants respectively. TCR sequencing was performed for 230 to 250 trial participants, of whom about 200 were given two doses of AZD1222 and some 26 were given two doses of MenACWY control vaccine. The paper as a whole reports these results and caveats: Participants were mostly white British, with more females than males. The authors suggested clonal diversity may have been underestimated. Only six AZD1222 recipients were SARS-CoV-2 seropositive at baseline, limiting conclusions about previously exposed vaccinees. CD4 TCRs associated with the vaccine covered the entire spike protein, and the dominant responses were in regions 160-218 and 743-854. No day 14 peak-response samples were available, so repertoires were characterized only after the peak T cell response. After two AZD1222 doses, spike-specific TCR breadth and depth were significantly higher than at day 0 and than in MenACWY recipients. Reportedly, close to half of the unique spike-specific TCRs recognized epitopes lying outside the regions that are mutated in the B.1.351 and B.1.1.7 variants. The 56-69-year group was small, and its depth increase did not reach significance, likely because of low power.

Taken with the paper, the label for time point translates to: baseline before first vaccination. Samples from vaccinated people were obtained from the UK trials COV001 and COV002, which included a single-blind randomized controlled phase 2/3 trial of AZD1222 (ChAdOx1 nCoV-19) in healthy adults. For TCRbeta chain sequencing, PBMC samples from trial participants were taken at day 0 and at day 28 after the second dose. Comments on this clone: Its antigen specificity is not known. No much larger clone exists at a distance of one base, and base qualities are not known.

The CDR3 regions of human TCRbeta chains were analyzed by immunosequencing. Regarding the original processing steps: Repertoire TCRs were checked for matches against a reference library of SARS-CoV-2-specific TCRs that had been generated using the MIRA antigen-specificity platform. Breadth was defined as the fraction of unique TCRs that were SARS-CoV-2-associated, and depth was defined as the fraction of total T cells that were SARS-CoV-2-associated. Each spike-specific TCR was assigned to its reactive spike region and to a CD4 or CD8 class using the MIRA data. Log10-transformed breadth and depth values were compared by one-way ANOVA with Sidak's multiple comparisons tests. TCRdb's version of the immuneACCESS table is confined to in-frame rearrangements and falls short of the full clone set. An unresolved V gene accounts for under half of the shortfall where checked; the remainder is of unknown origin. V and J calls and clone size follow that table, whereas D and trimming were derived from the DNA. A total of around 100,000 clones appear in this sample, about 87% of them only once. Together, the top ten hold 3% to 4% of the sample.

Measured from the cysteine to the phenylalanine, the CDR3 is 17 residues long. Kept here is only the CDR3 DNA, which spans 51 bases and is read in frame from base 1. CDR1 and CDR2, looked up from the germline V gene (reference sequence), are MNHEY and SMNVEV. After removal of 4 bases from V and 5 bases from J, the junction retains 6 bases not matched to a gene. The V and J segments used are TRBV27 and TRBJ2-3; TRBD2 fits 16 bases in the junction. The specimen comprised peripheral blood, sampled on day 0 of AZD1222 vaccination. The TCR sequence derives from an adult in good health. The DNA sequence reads TGTGCCAGCAGTTCGGGACTAGCGGGAGGGGCCAGAGATACGCAGTATTTT. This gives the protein CASSSGLAGGARDTQYF.